A selection of T cell receptor beta chains follows, all from one sample in a study of T cell responses to AZD1222 COVID-19 vaccine. Sequencing used immunoSEQ multiplex PCR; TCRdb keeps in-frame clones, though not all of them. The sample carries 140,000 to 150,000 clones, approximately 86% recorded once. The starting material was peripheral blood, obtained 28 days after the second AZD1222 dose. The receptors here all came from an adult who received the AZD1222 COVID-19 vaccine. Each CDR3 is given without its conserved first and last residue.

V	length	CDR3
TRBV7-9	10	ASSPQGAGYT
TRBV6-5	12	ASRPPVRADTQY
TRBV2	14	ASSAGDRGPGQPQH
TRBV24-1	11	ATSEDREETQY
TRBV6-2/TRBV6-3	15	ASSPLSFGTGSYEQY
TRBV7-8	13	ASSLRGLNNQPQH
TRBV28	13	ASSLDVTGGYGYT
TRBV3-1/TRBV3-2	11	ASSLAPRETQY
TRBV3-1/TRBV3-2	14	ASSQGSGRVRTEAF
TRBV12-3/TRBV12-4	10	ASSPRTDTQY
TRBV2	12	ASLPGTGTGEQF
TRBV6-5	13	ASSYLRVGTDTQY
TRBV21-1	13	ASSKRRWGGNEQF
TRBV28	12	ASSLVGSNQPQH
TRBV19	12	ASSRDHMNTEAF
TRBV2	12	ASSRGLAGETQY
TRBV7-8	12	ASSPGTRPNEQF
TRBV30	11	AWSGQGGEKLF
TRBV30	9	ALTPGYEAF
TRBV29-1	10	SVVGGDYEQY
TRBV6-5	10	ASRTVGTEAF
TRBV2	10	ASSDWNYGYT